This T cell receptor beta chain was identified during a study of T cells expressing NK-cell markers. TCRdb re-called the 5' RACE reads and catalogs CDR3 proteins one per entry, DNA excluded. In all, the sample yields fewer than 400,000 distinct CDR3 sequences. Germline assignment: CDR1 SGDLS and CDR2 YYNGEE. The CDR3 covers 16 residues. The V call is TRBV9, the J call TRBJ2-6; TCRdb picks TRBD1, but there is no DNA to check that call. The sequenced sample was blood T cells: a sorted CD56 or NKG2C T cell subset, CD4+ or CD8+ T cells, or bulk PBMC T cells (not recorded which). This receptor was identified in a woman in her 50s in good health. CDR3 amino acids: CASGGLPRFGANVLTF. Based on the CDR3 plus reference TRBV9 and TRBJ2-6, the full variable domain is DSGVTQTPKHLITATGQRVTLRCSPRSGDLSVYWYQQSLDQGLQFLIQYYNGEERAKGNILERFSAQQFPDLHSELNLSSLELGDSALYFCASGGLPRFGANVLTFGAGSRLTVL.